Listed here are 16 T cell receptor beta chains from one sample, sequenced in a study of CD8 T cells in ankylosing spondylitis (TCRdb year 2017). Libraries were built with 5' RACE. Sequencing used an Illumina HiSeq 2500. TCRdb redid the processing of the public reads, applying fastp at Q25 and MiXCR, and retained in-frame beta chains. CDR3 protein duplicates are merged, each entry listing the most common genes and DNA. For this sample the table gives some 200,000 distinct CDR3 sequences, of which around 13% were detected only once. More than 15% of the sample rests with the top ten. Sequencing input: blood, either unsorted or a sorted T cell fraction (not recorded which). The receptors were sampled from a male donor with ankylosing spondylitis or in good health (not recorded which).

This chain joins TRBV10-3 and TRBJ2-3; 9 bases are a match to TRBD2. Trimming removed 2 bases from V and 6 bases from J; junction bases left unmatched: 0. Per the germline V gene, CDR1 is ENHRY and CDR2 is SYGVKD. This CDR3 spans 13 amino acids. CDR3 coding DNA: TGTGCCATCAGTGAGGGACTAGCGGATACGCAGTATTTT. Its protein is CAISEGLADTQYF.

The J gene is TRBJ2-7, the V gene TRBV29-1; D might be TRBD1 (6 bases). Germline assignment: CDR1 SQVTM and CDR2 ANQGSEA. Deletions cut 0 bases from V and 1 base from J, with 13 bases between. The CDR3 has 15 residues. For the CDR3, the DNA is TGCAGCGTTGAAGATGGAGGACAGCAGTCCTACGAGCAGTACTTC. It codes for CSVEDGGQQSYEQYF.

The chain employs TRBV5-1 and TRBJ1-1, with D tentatively TRBD1 (6 bases). CDR3 length equals 14 residues. The V end lost 2 bases, the J end lost 1 base, and 9 bases lay between the germline ends. The germline gives CDR1 SGHRS, CDR2 YFSETQ. CDR3 sequence: CASSFRQANTEAFF. CDR3 sequence (DNA): TGCGCCAGCAGCTTCAGACAGGCGAACACTGAAGCTTTCTTT.

This rearrangement joins TRBV6-1 to TRBJ2-7; D call uncertain. The CDR3 extends over 14 amino acids. The germline V and J ends were trimmed by 2 bases and 1 base, with 9 bases remaining between them. Germline values: CDR1 MNHNS, CDR2 SASEGT. This CDR3 reads CASSEFGSSYEQYF. The CDR3 DNA sequence: TGTGCCAGCAGTGAATTTGGCAGTTCCTACGAGCAGTACTTC.

The gene calls are TRBV2 and TRBJ2-1, with TRBD2 identical over 12 bases. The V gene end was trimmed by 8 bases and the J gene end by 7 bases; junction bases not matched to a gene: 18. Germline V gives CDR1 SNHLY, CDR2 FYNNEI. This CDR3 has 18 amino acids. CDR3 sequence (DNA): TGTGCCAGCGGCCCGAGACTAGCGGGGGAATTACGGGGGAATGAGCAGTTCTTC. The encoded protein is CASGPRLAGELRGNEQFF.

The table lists this clonotype with a few counts. J is TRBJ2-7 and V is TRBV4-2; 10 bases agree with TRBD2. CDR3 size: 16 residues. From germline, CDR1 is LGHNA and CDR2 YNFKEQ. V lost 2 bases to trimming and J lost 2 bases; unmatched junction nucleotides: 6. The DNA for the CDR3 is TGTGCCAGCAGCCAATATAGGAGCGGGGGGGCCTACGAGCAGTACTTC. Its translation: CASSQYRSGGAYEQYF.

A few counts support this clonotype. The chain carries TRBV12-3 or TRBV12-4 and TRBJ2-3, with D unresolved. The CDR3 is 12 amino acids. The V end lost 6 bases, the J end lost 4 bases, and 8 bases lay between the germline ends. CDR3 sequence: CASSLLSDTQYF. The CDR3 coding sequence is TGTGCCAGCAGCCTCTTGTCAGATACGCAGTATTTT.

The rearrangement uses TRBV11-1 and TRBJ2-6, with 12 bases that match TRBD2. Germline V gives CDR1 SGHAT, CDR2 FQDESV (reference sequence). This CDR3 region has 18 residues. V shed 1 base and J 4 bases; nucleotides not matched to a gene: 5. The CDR3 sequence is CASSLGGTSGPGANVLTF. The CDR3 region has the DNA TGTGCCAGCAGCTTAGGTGGGACTAGCGGGCCCGGGGCCAACGTCCTGACTTTC.

This clonotype appeared many times. This chain links TRBV19 with TRBJ2-1; 10 nucleotides line up with TRBD2. The CDR3 runs 16 residues. Germline lookup yields CDR1 LNHDA and CDR2 SQIVND (reference sequence). J was trimmed by 8 bases and V by 5 bases; bases with no gene match: 12. CDR3 loop: CASSSPSGRAWDEQFF. CDR3 sequence (DNA): TGTGCCAGTAGTTCTCCCAGCGGGAGGGCCTGGGATGAGCAGTTCTTC.

This chain joins TRBV6-4 and TRBJ2-3, with D maybe TRBD2 (5 bases). The germline CDR1 and CDR2 sequences are MRHNA and SNTAGT. The CDR3 runs 14 residues. V lost 2 bases, J lost 4 bases, and 10 bases lay in between. CDR3 protein: CASSDGGSADTQYF. The CDR3 coding sequence is TGTGCCAGCAGTGACGGCGGGTCCGCAGATACGCAGTATTTT.

This clonotype was found a few times. This sequence joins TRBV29-1 and TRBJ1-1; D call uncertain. The CDR3 is made up of 12 amino acids. Trimming left V 3 bases short and J 2 bases short, with 7 bases between. In germline, CDR1 is SQVTM, CDR2 ANQGSEA. This CDR3 is CSVDATNTEAFF. The DNA of the CDR3 is TGCAGCGTTGATGCAACCAACACTGAAGCTTTCTTT. The variable domain in full, with the rest retrieved from reference TRBV29-1 and TRBJ1-1, is SAVISQKPSRDICQRGTSLTIQCQVDSQVTMMFWYRQQPGQSLTLIATANQGSEATYESGFVIDKFPISRPNLTFSTLTVSNMSPEDSSIYLCSVDATNTEAFFGQGTRLTVV.

This clonotype was detected only a few times. The chain couples TRBV5-1 to TRBJ2-5; D perhaps matches TRBD2 (6 bases). CDR3 length: 16 amino acids. CDR1 and CDR2 (germline): SGHRS, YFSETQ. V was cut by 3 bases and J by 1 base, with 16 bases left in between. CDR3 coding DNA: TGCGCCAGCAGCTCGGGAGACAGTGCGGCCCAAGAGACCCAGTACTTC. Residues: CASSSGDSAAQETQYF.

This clonotype has just a few counts. CDR3 loop: CASSLVRGELFF. The CDR3, as DNA: TGTGCCAGCAGTTTAGTCCGAGGGGAGCTGTTTTTT. The V gene is TRBV12-3 or TRBV12-4, the J gene TRBJ2-2, with no clear D. V was shortened by 1 base and J by 8 bases, with 5 bases between the two germline ends. CDR3 length: 12 amino acids.

The CDR3 protein is CASSEEGKRTSGSTDTQYF. CDR3 nucleotides: TGTGCCAGCAGTGAAGAGGGGAAGAGGACTAGCGGTAGCACAGATACGCAGTATTTT. The chain uses TRBV2 and TRBJ2-3, with 10 bases identical to TRBD2. This CDR3 has 19 amino acids. The germline gives CDR1 SNHLY, CDR2 FYNNEI. The trim removed 1 base at V and 0 bases at J, leaving 10 bases unmatched.

This clonotype appeared a few times. The rearrangement uses TRBV11-2 and TRBJ2-3; D unresolved. Trimming removed 5 bases from V and 10 bases from J, with 13 bases in between. CDR1 is SGHAT, CDR2 FQNNGV, per germline. This CDR3 region has 12 residues. The CDR3 loop reads CASSGLRDAQYF. In DNA form, the CDR3 reads TGTGCCAGCAGCGGCCTACGTGATGCGCAGTATTTT.

The chain uses TRBV5-1 and TRBJ2-1; tentative D call: TRBD2 (6 bases). CDR3 size: 14 residues. V was trimmed by 1 base and J by 6 bases, leaving 11 bases between them. In germline, CDR1 is SGHRS, CDR2 YFSETQ. The CDR3 DNA sequence: TGCGCCAGCAGCTTGAACGACGGGGGCAATGAGCAGTTCTTC. This codes for CASSLNDGGNEQFF.